This T cell receptor (beta chain) is from a study of cytomegalovirus exposure and HLA in healthy donors. Details on this clone: Distinct nucleotide sequences in the sample also encode this CDR3.

PCR involved 60 Vbeta and 13 Jbeta primers. TCRdb keeps only in-frame clones here, not all; method: immunoSEQ multiplex PCR. Its table lists about 190,000 clones. Germline CDR1 is SGHDT and CDR2 is YYEEEE. The CDR3 is 12 residues long. Trimming removed 4 bases from V and 3 bases from J, with 7 bases in between. The sample comprised PBMCs. The chain uses TRBV5-6 and TRBJ1-2; perhaps TRBD1 as D (6 bases). The clonotype was recovered from a woman aged 25 to 39 in good health and CMV-seropositive. CDR3 in DNA: TGTGCCAGCAGCCCAGGGGACTATGGCTACACCTTC. It specifies CASSPGDYGYTF.